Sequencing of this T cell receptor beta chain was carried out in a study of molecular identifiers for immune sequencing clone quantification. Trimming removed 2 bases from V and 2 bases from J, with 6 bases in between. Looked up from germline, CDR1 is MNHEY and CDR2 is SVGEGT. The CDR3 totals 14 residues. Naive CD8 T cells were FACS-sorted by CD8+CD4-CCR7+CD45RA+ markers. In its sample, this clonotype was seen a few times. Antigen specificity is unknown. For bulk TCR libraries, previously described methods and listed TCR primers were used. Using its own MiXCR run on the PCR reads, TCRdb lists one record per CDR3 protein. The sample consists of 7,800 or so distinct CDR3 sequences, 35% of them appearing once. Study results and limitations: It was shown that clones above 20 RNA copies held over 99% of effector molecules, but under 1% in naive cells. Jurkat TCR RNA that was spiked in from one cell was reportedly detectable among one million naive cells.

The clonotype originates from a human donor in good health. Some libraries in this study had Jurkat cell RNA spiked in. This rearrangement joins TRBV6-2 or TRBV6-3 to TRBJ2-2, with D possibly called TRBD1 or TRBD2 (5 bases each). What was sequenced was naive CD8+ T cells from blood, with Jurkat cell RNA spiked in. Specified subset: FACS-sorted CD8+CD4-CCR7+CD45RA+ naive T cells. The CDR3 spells CASSYRDNTGELFF. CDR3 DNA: TGTGCCAGCAGTTACAGGGACAACACCGGGGAGCTGTTTTTT.